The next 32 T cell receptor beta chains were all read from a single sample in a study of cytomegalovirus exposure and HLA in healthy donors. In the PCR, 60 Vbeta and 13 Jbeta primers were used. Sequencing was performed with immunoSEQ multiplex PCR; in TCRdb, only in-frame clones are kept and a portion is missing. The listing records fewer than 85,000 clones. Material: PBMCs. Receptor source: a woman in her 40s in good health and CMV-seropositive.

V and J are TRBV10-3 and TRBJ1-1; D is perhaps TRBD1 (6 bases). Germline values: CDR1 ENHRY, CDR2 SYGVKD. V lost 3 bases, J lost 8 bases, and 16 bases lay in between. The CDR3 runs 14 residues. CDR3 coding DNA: TGTGCCATCAGTGACCTGCTTTCAGGGGACGAAGCTTTCTTT. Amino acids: CAISDLLSGDEAFF.

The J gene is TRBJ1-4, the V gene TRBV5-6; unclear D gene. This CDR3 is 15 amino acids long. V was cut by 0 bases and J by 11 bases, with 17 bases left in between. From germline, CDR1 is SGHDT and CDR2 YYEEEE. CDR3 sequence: CASSLGAGSLSKLFF. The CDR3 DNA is TGTGCCAGCAGCTTGGGGGCAGGATCCTTGAGCAAACTGTTTTTT. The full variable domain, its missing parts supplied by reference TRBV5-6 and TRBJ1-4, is DAGVTQSPTHLIKTRGQQVTLRCSPKSGHDTVSWYQQALGQGPQFIFQYYEEEERQRGNFPDRFSGHQFPNYSSELNVNALLLGDSALYLCASSLGAGSLSKLFFGSGTQLSVL.

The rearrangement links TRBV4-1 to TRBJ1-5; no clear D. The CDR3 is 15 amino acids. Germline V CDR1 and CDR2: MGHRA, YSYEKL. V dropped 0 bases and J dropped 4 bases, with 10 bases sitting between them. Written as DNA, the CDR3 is TGCGCCAGCAGCCAAGATACGAACGGGAATCAGCCCCAGCATTTT. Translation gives CASSQDTNGNQPQHF.

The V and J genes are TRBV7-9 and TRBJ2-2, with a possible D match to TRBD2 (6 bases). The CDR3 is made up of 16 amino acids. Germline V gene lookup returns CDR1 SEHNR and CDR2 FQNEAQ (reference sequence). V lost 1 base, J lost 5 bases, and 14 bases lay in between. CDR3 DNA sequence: TGTGCCAGCAGCTTAGGCCGGAGGGCGGGGACCGGGGAGCTGTTTTTT. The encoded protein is CASSLGRRAGTGELFF.

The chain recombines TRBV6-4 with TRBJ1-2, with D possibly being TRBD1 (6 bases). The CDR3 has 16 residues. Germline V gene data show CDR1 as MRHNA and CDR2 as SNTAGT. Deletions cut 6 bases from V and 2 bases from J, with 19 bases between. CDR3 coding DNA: TGTGCCAGCAGCCCCGAAGGGGGAATGAACAACTATGGCTACACCTTC. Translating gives CASSPEGGMNNYGYTF.

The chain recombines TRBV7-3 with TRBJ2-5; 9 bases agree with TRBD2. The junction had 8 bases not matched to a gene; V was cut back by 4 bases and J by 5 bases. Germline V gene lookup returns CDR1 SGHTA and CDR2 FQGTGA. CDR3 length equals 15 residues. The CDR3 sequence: CASSWASGVGETQYF. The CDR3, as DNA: TGTGCCAGCAGCTGGGCTAGCGGGGTAGGGGAGACCCAGTACTTC.

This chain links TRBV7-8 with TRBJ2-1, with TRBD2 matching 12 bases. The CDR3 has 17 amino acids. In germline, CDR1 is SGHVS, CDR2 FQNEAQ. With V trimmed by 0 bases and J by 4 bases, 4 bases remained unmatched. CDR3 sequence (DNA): TGTGCCAGCAGCTTAGCGACTAGCGGGAGCAGATACAATGAGCAGTTCTTC. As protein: CASSLATSGSRYNEQFF.

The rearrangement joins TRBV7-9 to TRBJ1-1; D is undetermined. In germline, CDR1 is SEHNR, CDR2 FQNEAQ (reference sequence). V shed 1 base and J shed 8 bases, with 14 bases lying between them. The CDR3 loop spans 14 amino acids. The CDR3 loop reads CASSLGILGGEAFF. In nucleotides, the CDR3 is TGTGCCAGCAGCTTAGGTATCCTCGGAGGCGAAGCTTTCTTT.

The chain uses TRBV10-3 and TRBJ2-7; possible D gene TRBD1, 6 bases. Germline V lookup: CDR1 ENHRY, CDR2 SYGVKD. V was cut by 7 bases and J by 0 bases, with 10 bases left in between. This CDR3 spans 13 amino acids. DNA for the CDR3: TGTGCCATCAAATGGGACACCTCCTACGAGCAGTACTTC. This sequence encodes CAIKWDTSYEQYF.

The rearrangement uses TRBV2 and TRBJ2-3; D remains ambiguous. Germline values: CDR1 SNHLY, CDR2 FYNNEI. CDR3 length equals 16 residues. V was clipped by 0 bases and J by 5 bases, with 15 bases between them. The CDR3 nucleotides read TGTGCCAGCAGTGAAGCCCGGCAGGCAAGTGGAGATACGCAGTATTTT. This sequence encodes CASSEARQASGDTQYF.

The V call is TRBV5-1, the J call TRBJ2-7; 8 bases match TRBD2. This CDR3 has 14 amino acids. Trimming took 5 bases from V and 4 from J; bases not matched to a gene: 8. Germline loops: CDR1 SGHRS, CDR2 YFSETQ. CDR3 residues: CASSDSGGGYEQYF. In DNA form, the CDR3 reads TGCGCCAGCAGTGACAGCGGGGGAGGATACGAGCAGTACTTC.

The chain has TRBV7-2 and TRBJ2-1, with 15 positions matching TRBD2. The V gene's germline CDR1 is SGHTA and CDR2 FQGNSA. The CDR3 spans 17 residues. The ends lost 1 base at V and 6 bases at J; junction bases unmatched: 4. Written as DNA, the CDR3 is TGTGCCAGCAGCTTAGATCGGACTAGCGGGGGGGCCAATGAGCAGTTCTTC. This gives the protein CASSLDRTSGGANEQFF. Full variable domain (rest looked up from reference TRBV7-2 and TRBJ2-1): GAGVSQSPSNKVTEKGKDVELRCDPISGHTALYWYRQSLGQGLEFLIYFQGNSAPDKSGLPSDRFSAERTGGSVSTLTIQRTQQEDSAVYLCASSLDRTSGGANEQFFGPGTRLTVL.

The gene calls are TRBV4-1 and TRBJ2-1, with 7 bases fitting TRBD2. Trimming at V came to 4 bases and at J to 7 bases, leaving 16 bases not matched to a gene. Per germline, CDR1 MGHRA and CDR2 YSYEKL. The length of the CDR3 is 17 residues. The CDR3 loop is CASSPGPARGGENEQFF. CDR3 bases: TGCGCCAGCAGCCCTGGACCGGCAAGGGGAGGGGAAAATGAGCAGTTCTTC.

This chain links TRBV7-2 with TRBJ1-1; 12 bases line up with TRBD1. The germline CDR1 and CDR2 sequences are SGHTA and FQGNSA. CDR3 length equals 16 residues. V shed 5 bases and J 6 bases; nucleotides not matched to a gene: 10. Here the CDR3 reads CASSPLSGTGGSEAFF. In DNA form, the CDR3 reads TGTGCCAGCAGCCCACTTTCCGGGACAGGGGGCTCTGAAGCTTTCTTT.

The CDR3: CASSLQWTGTQRDTQYF. For the CDR3, the DNA is TGCGCCAGCAGCTTACAGTGGACCGGGACTCAAAGAGATACGCAGTATTTT. The chain uses TRBV5-1 and TRBJ2-3, with a tentative D call TRBD2 (6 bases). The CDR3 sequence is 17 residues long. Trimming removed 2 bases from V and 5 bases from J, with 21 bases in between. The germline gives CDR1 SGHRS, CDR2 YFSETQ.

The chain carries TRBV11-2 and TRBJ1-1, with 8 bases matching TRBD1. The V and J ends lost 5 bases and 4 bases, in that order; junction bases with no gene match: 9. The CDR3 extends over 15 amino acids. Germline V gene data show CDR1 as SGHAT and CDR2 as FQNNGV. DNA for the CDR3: TGTGCCAGCAGCGGCCTACGACAGGGGAGCACTGAAGCTTTCTTT. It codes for CASSGLRQGSTEAFF. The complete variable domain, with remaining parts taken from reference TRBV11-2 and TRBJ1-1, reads EAGVAQSPRYKIIEKRQSVAFWCNPISGHATLYWYQQILGQGPKLLIQFQNNGVVDDSQLPKDRFSAERLKGVDSTLKIQPAKLEDSAVYLCASSGLRQGSTEAFFGQGTRLTVV.

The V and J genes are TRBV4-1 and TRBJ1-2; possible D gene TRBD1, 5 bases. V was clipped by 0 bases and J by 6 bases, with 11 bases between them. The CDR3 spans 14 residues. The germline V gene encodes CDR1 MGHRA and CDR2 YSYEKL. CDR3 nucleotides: TGCGCCAGCAGCCAAGACCATCGACAGAATGGCTACACCTTC. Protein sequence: CASSQDHRQNGYTF.

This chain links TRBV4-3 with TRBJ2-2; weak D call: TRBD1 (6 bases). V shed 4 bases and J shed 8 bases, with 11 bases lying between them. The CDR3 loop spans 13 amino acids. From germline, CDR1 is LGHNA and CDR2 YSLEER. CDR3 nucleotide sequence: TGCGCCAGCAGCCCTACAGGGTCGGGGGAGCTGTTTTTT. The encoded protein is CASSPTGSGELFF.

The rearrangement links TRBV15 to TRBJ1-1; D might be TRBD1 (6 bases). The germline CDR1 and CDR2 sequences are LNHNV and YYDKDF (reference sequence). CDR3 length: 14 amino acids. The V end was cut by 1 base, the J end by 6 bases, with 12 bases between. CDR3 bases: TGTGCCACCAGCAGAGGAAATGAGGGGGCTGAAGCTTTCTTT. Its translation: CATSRGNEGAEAFF. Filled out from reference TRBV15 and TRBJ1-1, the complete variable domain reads DAMVIQNPRYQVTQFGKPVTLSCSQTLNHNVMYWYQQKSSQAPKLLFHYYDKDFNNEADTPDNFQSRRPNTSFCFLDIRSPGLGDTAMYLCATSRGNEGAEAFFGQGTRLTVV.

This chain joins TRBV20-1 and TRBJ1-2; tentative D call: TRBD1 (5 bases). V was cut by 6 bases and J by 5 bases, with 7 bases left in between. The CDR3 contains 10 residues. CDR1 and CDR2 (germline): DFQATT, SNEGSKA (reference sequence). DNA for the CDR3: TGCAGTGCAGACAGATATGGCTACACCTTC. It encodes CSADRYGYTF.

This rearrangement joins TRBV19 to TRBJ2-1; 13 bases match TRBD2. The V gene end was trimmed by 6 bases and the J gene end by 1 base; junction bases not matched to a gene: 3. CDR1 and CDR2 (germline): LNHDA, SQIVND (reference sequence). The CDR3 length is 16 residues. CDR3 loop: CASRSTSGRSYNEQFF. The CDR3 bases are TGTGCCAGTAGATCGACTAGCGGGAGGTCCTACAATGAGCAGTTCTTC.

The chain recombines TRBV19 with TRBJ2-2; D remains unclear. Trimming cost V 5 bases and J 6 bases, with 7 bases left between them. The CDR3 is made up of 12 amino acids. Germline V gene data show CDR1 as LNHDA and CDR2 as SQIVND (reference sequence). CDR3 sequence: CASSPHSGELFF. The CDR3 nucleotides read TGTGCCAGTAGTCCTCACTCCGGGGAGCTGTTTTTT.

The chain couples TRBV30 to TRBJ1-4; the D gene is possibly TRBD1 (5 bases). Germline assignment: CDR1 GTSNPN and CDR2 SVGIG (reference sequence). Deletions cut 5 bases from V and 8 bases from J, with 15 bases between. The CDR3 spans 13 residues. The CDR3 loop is CAWSKQGWEKLFF. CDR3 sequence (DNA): TGTGCCTGGTCCAAGCAGGGTTGGGAAAAACTGTTTTTT.

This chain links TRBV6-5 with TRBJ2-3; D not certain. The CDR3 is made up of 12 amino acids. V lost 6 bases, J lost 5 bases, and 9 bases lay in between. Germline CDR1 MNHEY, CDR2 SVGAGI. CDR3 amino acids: CASSPERDTQYF. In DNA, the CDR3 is TGTGCCAGCAGCCCCGAGCGAGATACGCAGTATTTT.

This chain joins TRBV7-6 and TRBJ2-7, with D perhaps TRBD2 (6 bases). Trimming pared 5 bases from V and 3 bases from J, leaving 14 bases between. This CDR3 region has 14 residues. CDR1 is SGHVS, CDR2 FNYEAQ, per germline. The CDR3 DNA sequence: TGTGCCAGCAGCCGGGGGACGGGAAACTACGAGCAGTACTTC. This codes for CASSRGTGNYEQYF. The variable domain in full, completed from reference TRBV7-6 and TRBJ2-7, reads GAGVSQSPRYKVTKRGQDVALRCDPISGHVSLYWYRQALGQGPEFLTYFNYEAQQDKSGLPNDRFSAERPEGSISTLTIQRTEQRDSAMYRCASSRGTGNYEQYFGPGTRLTVT.

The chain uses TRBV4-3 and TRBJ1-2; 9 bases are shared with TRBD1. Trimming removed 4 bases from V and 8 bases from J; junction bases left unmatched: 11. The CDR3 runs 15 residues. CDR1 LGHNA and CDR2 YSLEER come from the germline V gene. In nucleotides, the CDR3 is TGCGCCAGCAGCCTCTCTAGGACAGGGGCGGAAGGCTACACCTTC. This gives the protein CASSLSRTGAEGYTF.

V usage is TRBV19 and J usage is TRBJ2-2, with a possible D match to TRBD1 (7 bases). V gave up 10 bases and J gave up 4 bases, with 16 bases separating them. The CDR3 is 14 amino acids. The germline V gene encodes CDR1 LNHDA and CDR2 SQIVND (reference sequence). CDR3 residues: CATRKEGATGELFF. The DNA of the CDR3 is TGTGCCACTCGCAAGGAGGGGGCCACCGGGGAGCTGTTTTTT.

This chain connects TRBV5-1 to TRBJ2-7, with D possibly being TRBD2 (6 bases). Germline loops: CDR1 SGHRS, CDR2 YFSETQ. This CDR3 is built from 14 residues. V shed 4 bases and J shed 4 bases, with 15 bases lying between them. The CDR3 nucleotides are TGCGCCAGCAGCCGTACGGGGACTGATTACGAGCAGTACTTC. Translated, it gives CASSRTGTDYEQYF.

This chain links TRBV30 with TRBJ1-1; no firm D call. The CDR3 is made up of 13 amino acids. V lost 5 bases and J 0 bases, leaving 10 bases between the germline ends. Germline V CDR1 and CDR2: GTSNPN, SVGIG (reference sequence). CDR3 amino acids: CAWAKALNTEAFF. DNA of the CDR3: TGTGCCTGGGCGAAAGCTTTGAACACTGAAGCTTTCTTT.

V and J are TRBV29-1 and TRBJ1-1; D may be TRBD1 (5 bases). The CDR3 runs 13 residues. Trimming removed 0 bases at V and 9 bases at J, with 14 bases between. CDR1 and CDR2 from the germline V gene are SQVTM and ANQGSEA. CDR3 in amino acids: CSVEENRAGKAFF. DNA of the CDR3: TGCAGCGTTGAAGAAAACAGAGCAGGGAAAGCTTTCTTT.

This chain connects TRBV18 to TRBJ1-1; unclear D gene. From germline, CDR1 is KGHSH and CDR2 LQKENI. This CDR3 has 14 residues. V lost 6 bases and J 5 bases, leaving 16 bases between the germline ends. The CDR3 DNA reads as TGTGCCAGCTCGATGACGAGGGAAGGTACTGAAGCTTTCTTT. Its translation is CASSMTREGTEAFF. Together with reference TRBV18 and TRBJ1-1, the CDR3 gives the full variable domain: NAGVMQNPRHLVRRRGQEARLRCSPMKGHSHVYWYRQLPEEGLKFMVYLQKENIIDESGMPKERFSAEFPKEGPSILRIQQVVRGDSAAYFCASSMTREGTEAFFGQGTRLTVV.

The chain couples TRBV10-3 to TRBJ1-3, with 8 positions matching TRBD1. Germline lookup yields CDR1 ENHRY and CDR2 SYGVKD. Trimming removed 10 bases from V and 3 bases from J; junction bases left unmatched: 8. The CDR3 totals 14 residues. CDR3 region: CATSPDRDGNTIYF. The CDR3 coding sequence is TGTGCCACCTCCCCGGACAGGGATGGAAACACCATATATTTT.